This T cell receptor (beta chain) was captured by sequencing in a study of breast tumors, draining lymph nodes, adjacent tissues. Study-wide results and limits: Tumor TCR diversity was below lymph nodes but above nontumor tissue.

One entry per CDR3 protein results from TCRdb running MiXCR on the multiplex PCR reads. The table has under 350,000 distinct CDR3 sequences, under 35% seen once. The V end lost 7 bases, the J end lost 11 bases, and 18 bases lay between the germline ends. The CDR3 runs 13 residues. Samples came from axillary lymph nodes draining the breast cancer. Details on this clonotype: Antigen specificity is unknown. Just one base apart from a much larger clone, this may be a read error.

The J gene is TRBJ1-5, the V gene TRBV12-3 or TRBV12-4, with a possible D match to TRBD1 (6 bases). Material: axillary lymph node tissue. The clonotype originates from a female donor with breast cancer. Some clones in this sample may be carry-over from other donors' samples. CDR3 region: CASNRDGGQSQHF. The CDR3 coding sequence is TGTGCCAGCAACCGGGACGGGGGGCAGTCCCAGCATTTT.